This TCR beta chain was retrieved from a study of T cells in women clearing cervical HPV infection. Sequenced by immunoSEQ multiplex PCR; TCRdb stores in-frame clones only, minus some. The table lists approximately 15,000 clones. To note about this clone: One junction end disagrees with the germline gene, perhaps due to a read error.

This sequence originates from a woman between 18 and 69 years old with a cervical HPV16 infection that either progressed to CIN3+ or cleared (not recorded which). Sequenced input: blood buffy coat.

The CDR3 sequence: CASREGTLNEQFF. The sequenced part of the CDR3 DNA is TGTGCCAGCAGGGAAGGGACACTAAATGAG. The chain links TRBV2 to TRBJ2-1; perhaps TRBD1 as D (6 bases). The CDR3 goes on 3 residues after the read ends, and that part is filled in from the germline J gene. Germline V CDR1 and CDR2: SNHLY, FYNNEI. CDR3 length: 13 residues.